Presented here are 6 T cell receptor beta chains from one specimen sequenced in a study of cytomegalovirus exposure and HLA in healthy donors. A multiplex PCR was run with 60 Vbeta primers and 13 Jbeta primers. TCRdb keeps only in-frame clones here, not all; method: immunoSEQ multiplex PCR. The table includes a few hundred thousand clones, roughly 80% detected once. The specimen sequenced was PBMCs. The receptors here all came from a girl aged 2-10 years in good health and CMV-seronegative.

This clone was seen more than once but under ten times. The chain joins TRBV5-4 to TRBJ2-2; D may be TRBD1 (6 bases). Trimming removed 4 bases from V and 6 bases from J, with 16 bases in between. Germline loops: CDR1 SGHNT, CDR2 YYREEE (reference sequence). The CDR3 covers 15 residues. Here the CDR3 DNA reads TGTGCCAGCAGCCCCAGAGGGGGAAGCGCCGGGGAGCTGTTTTTT. Amino acid sequence: CASSPRGGSAGELFF.

The rearrangement links TRBV4-1 to TRBJ2-3; D may be TRBD2 (6 bases). V was trimmed by 6 bases and J by 2 bases, leaving 12 bases between them. This CDR3 has 14 amino acids. CDR1 and CDR2 (germline): MGHRA, YSYEKL. The CDR3 DNA is TGCGCCAGCAGAATCCGGGACTTCACAGATACGCAGTATTTT. This gives the protein CASRIRDFTDTQYF.

DNA for the CDR3: TGTGCCCGCCCCAATTTACGGAGGAGCTACACCTTC. It encodes CARPNLRRSYTF. The gene calls are TRBV7-9 and TRBJ1-2; D unclear. The germline gives CDR1 SEHNR, CDR2 FQNEAQ (reference sequence). V was pared by 11 bases and J by 9 bases, with 19 bases between. This CDR3 spans 12 amino acids.

V usage is TRBV5-8 and J usage is TRBJ2-4; the match to TRBD2 covers 8 bases. The V and J ends lost 1 base and 0 bases, in that order; junction bases with no gene match: 12. This CDR3 comprises 19 residues. Germline V gene lookup returns CDR1 SGHTS and CDR2 YDEGEE. CDR3 DNA: TGTGCCAGCAGCTTGTGGGTGGCGGGGGGCTTTCTAGCCAAAAACATTCAGTACTTC. As protein: CASSLWVAGGFLAKNIQYF.

The chain couples TRBV29-1 to TRBJ1-2, with D unresolved. V was shortened by 3 bases and J by 2 bases, with 7 bases between the two germline ends. CDR1 is SQVTM and CDR2 is ANQGSEA in the germline V gene. CDR3 length: 12 residues. For the CDR3, the DNA is TGCAGCGTTGAGGTCGAGAACTATGGCTACACCTTC. Amino acids: CSVEVENYGYTF. The variable domain in full, with the rest retrieved from reference TRBV29-1 and TRBJ1-2, is SAVISQKPSRDICQRGTSLTIQCQVDSQVTMMFWYRQQPGQSLTLIATANQGSEATYESGFVIDKFPISRPNLTFSTLTVSNMSPEDSSIYLCSVEVENYGYTFGSGTRLTVV.

The chain links TRBV2 to TRBJ1-4; TRBD1 matches at 10 bases. The germline CDR1 and CDR2 sequences are SNHLY and FYNNEI. This CDR3 contains 14 residues. The V gene end was trimmed by 6 bases and the J gene end by 8 bases; junction bases not matched to a gene: 6. This chain's CDR3 is CASRRQGAHEKLFF. The CDR3 coding sequence is TGTGCCAGCAGGAGACAGGGGGCCCACGAAAAACTGTTTTTT. The full variable domain, in which reference TRBV2 and TRBJ1-4 provide the parts outside the CDR3, is EPEVTQTPSHQVTQMGQEVILRCVPISNHLYFYWYRQILGQKVEFLVSFYNNEISEKSEIFDDQFSVERPDGSNFTLKIRSTKLEDSAMYFCASRRQGAHEKLFFGSGTQLSVL.